The 8 T cell receptor beta chains given below trace back to one sample, sequenced in a study of blood T cell repertoires in COVID-19. Here immunoSEQ multiplex PCR was the method, and the copy in TCRdb shows in-frame clones only, minus some. The sample records about 150,000 clones, 65% to 85% being singletons. Sequenced sample: peripheral blood. Receptor source: a woman at least 80 years old with acute or convalescent COVID-19.

The chain joins TRBV7-9 to TRBJ2-7; perhaps TRBD1 as D (6 bases). This CDR3 region has 11 residues. V lost 2 bases and J lost 8, with 7 bases in between. CDR1 and CDR2 from the germline V gene are SEHNR and FQNEAQ (reference sequence). The DNA for the CDR3 is TGTGCCAGCAGCTTACAGGGGCAGCAGTACTTC. It codes for CASSLQGQQYF.

V gene TRBV18 combines with J gene TRBJ1-2; D is undetermined. This CDR3 comprises 16 residues. Germline CDR1 is KGHSH and CDR2 is LQKENI. Trimming stripped 0 bases from V and 6 bases from J, with 17 bases between. DNA of the CDR3: TGTGCCAGCTCACCACCTGACCTCGCCGGGGTTAATGGCTACACCTTC. This sequence encodes CASSPPDLAGVNGYTF.

The chain employs TRBV2 and TRBJ1-4; 9 bases map to TRBD1. Germline-derived CDR1 and CDR2 are SNHLY and FYNNEI. The CDR3 length is 14 residues. V was pared by 3 bases and J by 7 bases, with 3 bases of the junction left unmatched. The DNA of the CDR3 is TGTGCCAGCAGTGAGGGGACAGGGACTGAAAAACTGTTTTTT. It specifies CASSEGTGTEKLFF.

The J gene is TRBJ1-1, the V gene TRBV2, with D hard to call. Trimming took 6 bases from V and 1 from J, leaving 9 bases between them. Germline CDR1 is SNHLY and CDR2 is FYNNEI. This CDR3 region has 13 residues. Written as DNA, the CDR3 is TGTGCCAGCAGGCTGCCGGGGAACACTGAAGCTTTCTTT. Its protein product is CASRLPGNTEAFF.

The CDR3 loop reads CASSKANPQGEQYF. CDR3 DNA: TGTGCCAGCAGTAAAGCGAATCCCCAGGGGGAGCAGTACTTC. The chain links TRBV27 to TRBJ2-7, with a possible D match to TRBD1 (6 bases). The germline gives CDR1 MNHEY, CDR2 SMNVEV (reference sequence). Deletions cut 5 bases from V and 7 bases from J, with 18 bases between. The CDR3 is 14 residues long.

The chain is built from TRBV5-1 and TRBJ1-1; D is possibly TRBD1 (5 bases). V gave up 1 base and J gave up 7 bases, with 11 bases separating them. There are 13 residues in the CDR3. Germline CDR1 reads SGHRS; CDR2 reads YFSETQ. The CDR3 bases are TGCGCCAGCAGCTTGCAGGGATCGGTTGAAGCTTTCTTT. It codes for CASSLQGSVEAFF.

The chain recombines TRBV5-6 with TRBJ1-4; TRBD1 aligns across 10 bases. Trimming took 4 bases from V and 6 from J; bases not matched to a gene: 6. The CDR3 sequence is 15 residues long. Germline CDR1 SGHDT, CDR2 YYEEEE. The CDR3 DNA reads TGTGCCAGCAGCCGGGGGGACAGGGGTTATGAAAAACTGTTTTTT. It translates to CASSRGDRGYEKLFF. The whole variable domain, filled in from reference TRBV5-6 and TRBJ1-4, reads DAGVTQSPTHLIKTRGQQVTLRCSPKSGHDTVSWYQQALGQGPQFIFQYYEEEERQRGNFPDRFSGHQFPNYSSELNVNALLLGDSALYLCASSRGDRGYEKLFFGSGTQLSVL.

This clone turned up a few times. The chain uses TRBV12-5 and TRBJ1-1; D ambiguous. Looked up from germline, CDR1 is LGHNT and CDR2 is FRNRAP. The length of the CDR3 is 13 residues. With 2 bases removed from V and 3 bases from J, the gap between germline ends came to 7 bases. CDR3 in DNA: TGTGCTAGTGGTTTGAGGAGGGACACTGAAGCTTTCTTT. Translated: CASGLRRDTEAFF.